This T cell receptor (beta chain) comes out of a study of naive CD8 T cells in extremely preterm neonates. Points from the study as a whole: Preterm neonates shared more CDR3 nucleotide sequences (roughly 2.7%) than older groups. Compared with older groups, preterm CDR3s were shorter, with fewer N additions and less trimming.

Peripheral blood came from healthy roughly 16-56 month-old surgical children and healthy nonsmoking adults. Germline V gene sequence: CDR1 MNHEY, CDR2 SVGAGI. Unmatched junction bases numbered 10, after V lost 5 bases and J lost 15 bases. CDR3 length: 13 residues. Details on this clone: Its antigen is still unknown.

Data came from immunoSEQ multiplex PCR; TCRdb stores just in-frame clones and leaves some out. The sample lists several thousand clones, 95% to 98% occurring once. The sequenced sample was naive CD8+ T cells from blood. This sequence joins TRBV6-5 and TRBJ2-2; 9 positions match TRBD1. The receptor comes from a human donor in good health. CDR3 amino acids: CASSPSGTGKVFF. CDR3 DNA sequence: TGTGCCAGCAGTCCGAGCGGGACAGGGAAGGTGTTTTTT.